The rows below give T cell receptor beta chains drawn from one sample of a study of CD8 T cells in Susac syndrome. TCRdb called the immunoSEQ multiplex PCR reads again in MiXCR, with one record for every CDR3 protein. The repertoire consists of some 180,000 distinct CDR3 sequences, with 85% to 95% occurring once and the leading ten covering approximately 0.098%. Sequencing was done on a sample of CD4+ T cells from PBMCs. The receptors stem from a human donor in good health. CDR3s include the opening cysteine and the closing phenylalanine or tryptophan. For some rows the clone size is stated as once, few or many, or as a class when expanded; others skip it.

v_call	j_call	clone_size	cdr3_aa
TRBV28	TRBJ2-7	-	CASSSSGGGNYEQYF
TRBV5-1	TRBJ2-1	-	CASSSRGGSYNEQFF
TRBV10-3	TRBJ1-6	-	CAISLPPGQGSSPLHF
TRBV5-1	TRBJ1-1	-	CASSWVGFGGHTEAFF
TRBV7-9	TRBJ1-5	-	CASSSEIGLNQPQHF
TRBV20-1	TRBJ1-2	-	CSAGGAPGWGYTF
TRBV19	TRBJ1-1	-	CASSTRNTEAFF
TRBV19	TRBJ2-5	-	CASSIKDKRVETQYF
TRBV28	TRBJ2-3	-	CASSSRTKFQDTQYF
TRBV6-1	TRBJ1-1	-	CASSFTPGWKPNTEAFF
TRBV19	TRBJ1-5	-	CASSIPYSNQPQHF
TRBV5-1	TRBJ2-5	-	CASSLLGTEPPRETQYF
TRBV14	TRBJ2-3	-	CASSFALSGGYTQYF
TRBV6-1	TRBJ1-2	-	CASSASGTSLVPSGYTF
TRBV7-7	TRBJ2-3	few	CASSLGQGADTQYF
TRBV6-2/TRBV6-3	TRBJ2-3	-	CASLIGGTDTQYF
TRBV27	TRBJ2-3	-	CASFGLASTDTQYF
TRBV5-1	TRBJ2-1	-	CASSSGQGAYNEQFF
TRBV7-3	TRBJ2-2	-	CASSPRFTASTGELFF
TRBV7-6	TRBJ1-6	-	CASSLAEFVSPLHF
TRBV7-2	TRBJ1-6	-	CASGGVGQPLHF
TRBV13	TRBJ2-3	-	CASSLVLASTDTQYF
TRBV29-1	TRBJ1-2	-	CSVEPPGQLYGYTF
TRBV7-9	TRBJ2-3	-	CASSHGTTSGGAKDTQYF
TRBV5-6	TRBJ1-2	-	CASSQGQGGYGYTF
TRBV29-1	TRBJ1-1	-	CSVGSGADTEAFF
TRBV19	TRBJ2-3	once	CASSAGTPGTDTQYF
TRBV3-1	TRBJ1-1	-	CASSQVGGRNTEAFF